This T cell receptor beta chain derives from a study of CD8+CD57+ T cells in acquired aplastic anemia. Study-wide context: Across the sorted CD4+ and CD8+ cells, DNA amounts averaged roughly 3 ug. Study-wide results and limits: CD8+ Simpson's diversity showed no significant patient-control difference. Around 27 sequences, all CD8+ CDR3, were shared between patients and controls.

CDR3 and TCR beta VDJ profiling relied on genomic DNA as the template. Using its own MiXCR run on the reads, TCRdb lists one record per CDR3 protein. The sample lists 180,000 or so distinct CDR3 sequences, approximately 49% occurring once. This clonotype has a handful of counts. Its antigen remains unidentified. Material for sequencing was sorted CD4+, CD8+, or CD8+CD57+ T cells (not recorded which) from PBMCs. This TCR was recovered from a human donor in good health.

Written as DNA, the CDR3 is TGTGCCAGTAGTATGGCTGGCGGGGCTGGGACTGAAGCTTTCTTT. Amino acid sequence: CASSMAGGAGTEAFF. The chain employs TRBV19 and TRBJ1-1, with a weak D call TRBD1 (5 bases). Germline V lookup: CDR1 LNHDA, CDR2 SQIVND (reference sequence). This CDR3 spans 15 amino acids. The V and J ends lost 3 bases and 5 bases respectively, with 16 bases between them.